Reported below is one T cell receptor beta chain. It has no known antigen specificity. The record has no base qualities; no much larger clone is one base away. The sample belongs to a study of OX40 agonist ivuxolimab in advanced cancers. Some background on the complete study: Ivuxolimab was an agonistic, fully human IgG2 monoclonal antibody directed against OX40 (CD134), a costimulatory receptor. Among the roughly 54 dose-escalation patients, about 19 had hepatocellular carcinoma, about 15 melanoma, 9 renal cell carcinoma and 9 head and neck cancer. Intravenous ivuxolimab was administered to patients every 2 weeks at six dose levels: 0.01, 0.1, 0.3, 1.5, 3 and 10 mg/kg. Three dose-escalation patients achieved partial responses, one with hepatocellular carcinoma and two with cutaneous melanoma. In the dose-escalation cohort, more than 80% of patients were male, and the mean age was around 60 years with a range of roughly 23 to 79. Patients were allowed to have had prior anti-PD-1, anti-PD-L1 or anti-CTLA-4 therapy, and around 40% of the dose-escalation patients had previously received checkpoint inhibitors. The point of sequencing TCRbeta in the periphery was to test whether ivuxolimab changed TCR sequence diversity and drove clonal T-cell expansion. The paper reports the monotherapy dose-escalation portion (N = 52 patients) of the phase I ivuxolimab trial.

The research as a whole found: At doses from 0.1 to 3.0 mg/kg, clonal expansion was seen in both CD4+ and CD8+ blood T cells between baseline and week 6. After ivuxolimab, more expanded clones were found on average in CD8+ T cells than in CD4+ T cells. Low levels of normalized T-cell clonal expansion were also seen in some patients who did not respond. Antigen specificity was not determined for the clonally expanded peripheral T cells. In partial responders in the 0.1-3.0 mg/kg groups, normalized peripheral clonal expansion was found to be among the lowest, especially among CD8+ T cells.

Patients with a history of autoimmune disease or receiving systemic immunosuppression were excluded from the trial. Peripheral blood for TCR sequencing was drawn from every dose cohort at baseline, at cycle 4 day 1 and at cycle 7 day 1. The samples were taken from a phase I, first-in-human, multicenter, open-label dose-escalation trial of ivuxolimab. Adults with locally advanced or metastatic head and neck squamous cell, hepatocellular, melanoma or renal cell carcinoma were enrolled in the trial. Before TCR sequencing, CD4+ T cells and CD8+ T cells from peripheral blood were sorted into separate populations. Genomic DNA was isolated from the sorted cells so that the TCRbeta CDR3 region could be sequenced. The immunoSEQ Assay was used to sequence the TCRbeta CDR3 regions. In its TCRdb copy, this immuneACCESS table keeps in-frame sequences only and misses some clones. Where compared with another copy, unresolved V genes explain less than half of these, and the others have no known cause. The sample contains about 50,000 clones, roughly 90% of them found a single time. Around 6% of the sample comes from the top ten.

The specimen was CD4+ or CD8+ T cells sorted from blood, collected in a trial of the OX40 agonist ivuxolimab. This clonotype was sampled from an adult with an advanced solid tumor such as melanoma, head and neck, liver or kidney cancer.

The CDR3: CASSFSVTGGIQYF. The sequence in DNA is TGTGCCAGCAGCTTTTCGGTAACAGGGGGAATCCAGTACTTC. The chain couples TRBV7-7 to TRBJ2-5, with 8 bases in between that match TRBD1. Sequences SSHAT (CDR1) and FNYEAQ (CDR2) are obtained from the germline V gene (reference sequence). The cysteine opens and the phenylalanine closes a CDR3 of 14 amino acids. Only the CDR3 portion is preserved as DNA: 42 bases, with reading frame beginning at the first base. Relative to germline, V is missing 3 bases and J is missing 10 bases, with 10 bases of the junction outside any gene match. The full variable domain, with segments outside the CDR3 supplied by the reference TRBV7-7 and TRBJ2-5 proteins, appears as GAGVSQSPRYKVTKRGQDVTLRCDPISSHATLYWYQQALGQGPEFLTYFNYEAQPDKSGLPSDRFSAERPEGSISTLTIQRTEQRDSAMYRCASSFSVTGGIQYFGPGTRLLVL.